One sample yielded the 10 T cell receptor beta chains listed below, sequenced in a study of molecular identifiers for immune sequencing clone quantification. TCRdb re-called the PCR reads through MiXCR, storing one row per CDR3 protein. The top ten clones hold approximately 0.84% of a sample with more than 450,000 distinct CDR3 sequences, about 21% of them seen once. Sequenced input: naive CD8+ T cells from blood, with Jurkat cell RNA spiked in. Subset in this sample: FACS-sorted CD8+CD4-CCR7+CD45RA+ naive T cells. Receptor source: a human donor in good health. Some libraries in this study had Jurkat cell RNA spiked in.

With regard to this clonotype: It may be a read error: a sequence one base away is much more abundant. V is TRBV29-1 and J is TRBJ2-3; D is undetermined. The CDR3 is 16 amino acids. Trimming took 5 bases from V and 0 from J, leaving 18 bases between them. Germline CDR1 reads SQVTM; CDR2 reads ANQGSEA. The CDR3 nucleotides are TGCAGCGTTTGGGCTAGGTGGCTCACTAGCACAGATACGCAGTATTTT. It codes for CSVWARWLTSTDTQYF.

This clonotype was picked up a small number of times. The conserved phenylalanine or tryptophan normally closing the CDR3 is absent here, so this likely arose from a read error. The chain couples TRBV4-2 to TRBJ2-7, with D possibly being TRBD1 (6 bases). Germline V gene data show CDR1 as LGHNA and CDR2 as YNFKEQ. This CDR3 spans 18 amino acids. V lost 3 bases and J lost 0, with 21 bases in between. The CDR3 DNA reads TGTGCCAGCAGCCATCAACCCCGACAGGATGGCCACTCCTACGAGCAGTACCTC. Its protein product is CASSHQPRQDGHSYEQYL.

This clonotype appeared a few times. This rearrangement joins TRBV19 to TRBJ1-1; D unclear. This CDR3 spans 14 amino acids. Germline CDR1 and CDR2: LNHDA and SQIVND (reference sequence). V shed 3 bases and J shed 0 bases, with 8 bases lying between them. CDR3 DNA: TGTGCCAGTAGTATTGAAGAGATGAACACTGAAGCTTTCTTT. Its protein is CASSIEEMNTEAFF.

This clonotype appeared many times. In nucleotides, the CDR3 is TGCGCCAGCAGCCAAGATGTCGCCCCCCGGGACCAGTACTTC. It codes for CASSQDVAPRDQYF. The chain uses TRBV4-3 and TRBJ2-5; possible D gene TRBD2, 5 bases. Germline V lookup: CDR1 LGHNA, CDR2 YSLEER. V lost 0 bases and J lost 10, with 15 bases in between. The CDR3 runs to 14 residues.

This clonotype was picked up a small number of times. The chain carries TRBV4-3 and TRBJ2-1, with TRBD1 matching 11 bases. J lost 5 bases, V lost 0 bases, and 3 bases had no gene match. The CDR3 totals 16 residues. The V gene's germline CDR1 is LGHNA and CDR2 YSLEER. The CDR3 DNA is TGCGCCAGCAGCCAAGAATGGGACAGGGGGGACAATGAGCAGTTCTTC. Protein: CASSQEWDRGDNEQFF.

In this sample, this clonotype turned up a few times. The CDR3 DNA reads as TGTGCCACCAGCAGAGATTTGGGACTGGCCTACGAGCAGTACTTC. Amino acids: CATSRDLGLAYEQYF. The J gene is TRBJ2-7, the V gene TRBV15; TRBD2 is a possible D gene (6 bases). Trimming shortened V by 0 bases and J by 2 bases, and 11 bases separated the two germline ends. CDR1 and CDR2 from the germline V gene are LNHNV and YYDKDF (reference sequence). This CDR3 spans 15 amino acids.

This clonotype occurred once. With a much larger clone just one base away, this may be a read error. The rearrangement links TRBV19 to TRBJ1-1; the D gene is possibly TRBD1 (5 bases). Germline CDR1 is LNHDA and CDR2 is SQIVND (reference sequence). Trimming removed 4 bases from V and 2 bases from J, with 14 bases in between. This CDR3 comprises 15 residues. The CDR3 DNA is TGTGCCAGTAGTACCTCTTCCCAGGGTAACACTGAAGCTTTCTTT. Translation: CASSTSSQGNTEAFF. Combining the CDR3 with reference TRBV19 and TRBJ1-1 gives the whole variable domain DGGITQSPKYLFRKEGQNVTLSCEQNLNHDAMYWYRQDPGQGLRLIYYSQIVNDFQKGDIAEGYSVSREKKESFPLTVTSAQKNPTAFYLCASSTSSQGNTEAFFGQGTRLTVV.

The rearrangement links TRBV7-9 to TRBJ1-5; the D is unclear. CDR3 length equals 15 residues. CDR1 and CDR2 (germline): SEHNR, FQNEAQ (reference sequence). V dropped 4 bases and J dropped 5 bases, with 15 bases sitting between them. CDR3 loop: CASSSGLDAHQPQHF. The DNA of the CDR3 is TGTGCCAGCAGCTCAGGACTGGACGCGCATCAGCCCCAGCATTTT.

Details on this clonotype: A read error may be the cause here, since a much bigger clone is one base away. The rearrangement uses TRBV20-1 and TRBJ1-5; D may be TRBD1 (6 bases). Germline assignment: CDR1 DFQATT and CDR2 SNEGSKA (reference sequence). This CDR3 has 13 amino acids. The CDR3 bases are TGCAGTGCTAGGGACAGCAGCAATAAGCCCCAGCATTTT. It translates to CSARDSSNKPQHF.

The gene calls are TRBV5-6 and TRBJ2-2; D might be TRBD2 (6 bases). CDR1 SGHDT and CDR2 YYEEEE come from the germline V gene. The CDR3 covers 14 residues. Trimming pared 3 bases from V and 2 bases from J, leaving 8 bases between. The CDR3 nucleotides read TGTGCCAGCAGCTGGGGGGTTAACACCGGGGAGCTGTTTTTT. This encodes CASSWGVNTGELFF.